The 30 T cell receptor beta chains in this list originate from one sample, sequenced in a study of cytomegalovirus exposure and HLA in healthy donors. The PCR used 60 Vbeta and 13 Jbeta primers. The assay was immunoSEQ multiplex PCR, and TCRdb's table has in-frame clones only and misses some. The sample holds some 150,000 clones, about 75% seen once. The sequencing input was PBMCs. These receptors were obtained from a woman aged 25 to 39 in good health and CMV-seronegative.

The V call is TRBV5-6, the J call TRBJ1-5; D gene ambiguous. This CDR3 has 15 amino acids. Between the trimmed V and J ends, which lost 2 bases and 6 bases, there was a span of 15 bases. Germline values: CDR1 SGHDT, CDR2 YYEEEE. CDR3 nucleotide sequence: TGTGCCAGCAGCTTTGGGTTCTTGTCGGGTCAGCCCCAGCATTTT. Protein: CASSFGFLSGQPQHF.

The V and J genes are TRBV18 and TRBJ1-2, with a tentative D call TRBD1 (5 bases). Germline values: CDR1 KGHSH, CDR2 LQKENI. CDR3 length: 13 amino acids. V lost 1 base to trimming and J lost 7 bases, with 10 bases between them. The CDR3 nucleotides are TGTGCCAGCTCACCACGGGGGGAGTCTGGCTACACCTTC. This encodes CASSPRGESGYTF.

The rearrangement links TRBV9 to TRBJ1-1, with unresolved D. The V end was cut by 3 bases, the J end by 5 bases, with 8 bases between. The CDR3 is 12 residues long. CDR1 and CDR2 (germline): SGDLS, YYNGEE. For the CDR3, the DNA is TGTGCCAGCAGCGGGCCGGGGACTGAAGCTTTCTTT. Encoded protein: CASSGPGTEAFF.

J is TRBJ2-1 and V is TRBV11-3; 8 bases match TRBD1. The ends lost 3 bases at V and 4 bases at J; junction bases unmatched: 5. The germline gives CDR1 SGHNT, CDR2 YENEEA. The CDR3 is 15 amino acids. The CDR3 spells CASSLRTGLYNEQFF. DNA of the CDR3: TGTGCCAGCAGCTTGCGGACAGGGCTTTACAATGAGCAGTTCTTC.

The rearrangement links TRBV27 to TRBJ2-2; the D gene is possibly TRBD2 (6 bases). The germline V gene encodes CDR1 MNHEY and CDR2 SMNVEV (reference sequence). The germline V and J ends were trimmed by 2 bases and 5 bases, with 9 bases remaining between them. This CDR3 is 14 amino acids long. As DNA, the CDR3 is TGTGCCAGCAGTTTACTAGCGAGTACCGGGGAGCTGTTTTTT. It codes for CASSLLASTGELFF.

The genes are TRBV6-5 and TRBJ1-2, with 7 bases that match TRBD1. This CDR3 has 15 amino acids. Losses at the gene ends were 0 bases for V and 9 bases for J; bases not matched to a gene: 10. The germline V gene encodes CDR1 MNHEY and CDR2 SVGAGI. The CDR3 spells CASSYSAGQPGSYTF. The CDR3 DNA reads TGTGCCAGCAGTTACTCGGCGGGACAGCCAGGGAGCTACACCTTC.

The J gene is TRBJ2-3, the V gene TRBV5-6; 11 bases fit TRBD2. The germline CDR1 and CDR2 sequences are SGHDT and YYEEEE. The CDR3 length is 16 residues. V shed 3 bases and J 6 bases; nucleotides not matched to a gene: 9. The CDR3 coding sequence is TGTGCCAGCAGCTCCCTAGCGGGGGGCCTCGGGGATACGCAGTATTTT. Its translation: CASSSLAGGLGDTQYF.

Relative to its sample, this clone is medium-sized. The CDR3 sequence: CASSATLNTEAFF. In DNA form, the CDR3 reads TGTGCCAGCAGTGCAACTTTGAACACTGAAGCTTTCTTT. V gene TRBV6-5 combines with J gene TRBJ1-1; D ambiguous. This CDR3 region has 13 residues. Per the germline V gene, CDR1 is MNHEY and CDR2 is SVGAGI. V lost 5 bases and J 0 bases, leaving 7 bases between the germline ends.

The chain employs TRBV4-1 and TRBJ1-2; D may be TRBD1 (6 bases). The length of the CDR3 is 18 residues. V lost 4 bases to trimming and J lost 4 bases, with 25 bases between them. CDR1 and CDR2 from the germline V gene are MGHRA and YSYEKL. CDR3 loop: CASSRTSRDTLRGYGYTF. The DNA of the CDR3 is TGCGCCAGCAGCCGAACGTCCCGGGACACCCTCAGGGGCTATGGCTACACCTTC.

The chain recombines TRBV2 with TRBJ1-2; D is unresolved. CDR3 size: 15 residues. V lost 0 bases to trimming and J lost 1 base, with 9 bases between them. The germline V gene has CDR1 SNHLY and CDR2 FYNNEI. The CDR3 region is CASSEARSSNYGYTF. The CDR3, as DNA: TGTGCCAGCAGTGAAGCGCGGAGCAGTAACTATGGCTACACCTTC. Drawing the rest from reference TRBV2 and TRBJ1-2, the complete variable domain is EPEVTQTPSHQVTQMGQEVILRCVPISNHLYFYWYRQILGQKVEFLVSFYNNEISEKSEIFDDQFSVERPDGSNFTLKIRSTKLEDSAMYFCASSEARSSNYGYTFGSGTRLTVV.

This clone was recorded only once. The CDR3 region has the DNA TGTGCCAGCAGCGTGGGACAGGGTGTCTCCGGAAATGGCTACACCTTC. Amino acids: CASSVGQGVSGNGYTF. The chain carries TRBV5-4 and TRBJ1-2; 9 bases align to TRBD1. The V gene end was trimmed by 4 bases and the J gene end by 6 bases; junction bases not matched to a gene: 13. Germline CDR1 reads SGHNT; CDR2 reads YYREEE (reference sequence). This CDR3 is built from 16 residues.

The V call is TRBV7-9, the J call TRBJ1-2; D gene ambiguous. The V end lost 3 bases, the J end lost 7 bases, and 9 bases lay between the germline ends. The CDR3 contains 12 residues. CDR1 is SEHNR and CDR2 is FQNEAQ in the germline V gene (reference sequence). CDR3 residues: CASSFRSGGYTF. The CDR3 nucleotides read TGTGCCAGCAGCTTTAGAAGCGGTGGCTACACCTTC.

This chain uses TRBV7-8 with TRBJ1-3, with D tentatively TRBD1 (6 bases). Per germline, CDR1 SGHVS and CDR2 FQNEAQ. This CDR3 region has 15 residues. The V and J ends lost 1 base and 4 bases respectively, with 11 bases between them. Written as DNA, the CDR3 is TGTGCCAGCAGCTTAGGATCAGGGGCCGGAAACACCATATATTTT. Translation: CASSLGSGAGNTIYF.

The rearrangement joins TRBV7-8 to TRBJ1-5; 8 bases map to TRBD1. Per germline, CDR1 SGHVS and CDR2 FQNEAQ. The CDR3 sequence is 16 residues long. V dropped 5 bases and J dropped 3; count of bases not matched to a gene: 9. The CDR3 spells CASSLEGQAFNQPQHF. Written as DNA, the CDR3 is TGTGCCAGCAGCCTAGAGGGACAGGCGTTCAATCAGCCCCAGCATTTT.

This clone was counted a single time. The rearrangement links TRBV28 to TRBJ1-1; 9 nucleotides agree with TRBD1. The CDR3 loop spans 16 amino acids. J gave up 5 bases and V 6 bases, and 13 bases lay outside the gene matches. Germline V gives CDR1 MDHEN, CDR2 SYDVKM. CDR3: CASSPGTGGRGTEAFF. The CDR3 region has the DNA TGTGCCAGCAGCCCCGGAACAGGGGGCAGGGGGACTGAAGCTTTCTTT.

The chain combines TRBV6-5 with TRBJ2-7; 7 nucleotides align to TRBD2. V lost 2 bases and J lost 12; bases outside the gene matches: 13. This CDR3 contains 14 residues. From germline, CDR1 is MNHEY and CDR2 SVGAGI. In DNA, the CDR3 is TGTGCCAGCAGTTACCGGGGGGAGCAGGGATCGCGGTACTTC. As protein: CASSYRGEQGSRYF.

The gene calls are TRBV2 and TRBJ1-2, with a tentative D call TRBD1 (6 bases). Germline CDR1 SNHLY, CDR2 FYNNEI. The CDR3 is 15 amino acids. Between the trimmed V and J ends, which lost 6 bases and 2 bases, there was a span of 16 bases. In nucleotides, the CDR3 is TGTGCCAGCAGCGCCATGGGGGGGACAAACTATGGCTACACCTTC. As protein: CASSAMGGTNYGYTF.

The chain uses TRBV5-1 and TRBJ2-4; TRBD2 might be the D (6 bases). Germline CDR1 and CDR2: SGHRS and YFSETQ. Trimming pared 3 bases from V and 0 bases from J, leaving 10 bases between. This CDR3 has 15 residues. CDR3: CASSSGLLAKNIQYF. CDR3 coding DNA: TGCGCCAGCAGCTCGGGACTGCTAGCCAAAAACATTCAGTACTTC.

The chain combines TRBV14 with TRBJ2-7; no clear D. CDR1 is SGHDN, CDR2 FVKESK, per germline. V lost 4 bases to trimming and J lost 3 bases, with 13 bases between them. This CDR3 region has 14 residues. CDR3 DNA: TGTGCCAGCAGCCCCCGACACACAATCTACGAGCAGTACTTC. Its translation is CASSPRHTIYEQYF.

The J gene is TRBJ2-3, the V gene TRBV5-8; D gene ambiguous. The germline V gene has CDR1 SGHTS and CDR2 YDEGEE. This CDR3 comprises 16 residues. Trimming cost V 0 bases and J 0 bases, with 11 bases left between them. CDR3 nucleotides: TGTGCCAGCAGCTTGGCAAAGGTCGGGAGCACAGATACGCAGTATTTT. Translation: CASSLAKVGSTDTQYF.

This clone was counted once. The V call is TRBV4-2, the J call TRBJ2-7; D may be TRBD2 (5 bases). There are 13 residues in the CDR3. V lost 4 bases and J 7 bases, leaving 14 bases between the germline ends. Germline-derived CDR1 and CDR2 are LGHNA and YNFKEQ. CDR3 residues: CASSPKAPGEQYF. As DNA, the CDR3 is TGTGCCAGCAGCCCCAAGGCCCCGGGGGAGCAGTACTTC.

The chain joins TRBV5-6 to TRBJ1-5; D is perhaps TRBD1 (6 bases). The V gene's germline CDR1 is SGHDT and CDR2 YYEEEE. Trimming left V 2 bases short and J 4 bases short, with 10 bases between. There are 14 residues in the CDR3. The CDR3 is CASSFLGGNQPQHF. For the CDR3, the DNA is TGTGCCAGCAGCTTCCTAGGGGGAAATCAGCCCCAGCATTTT.

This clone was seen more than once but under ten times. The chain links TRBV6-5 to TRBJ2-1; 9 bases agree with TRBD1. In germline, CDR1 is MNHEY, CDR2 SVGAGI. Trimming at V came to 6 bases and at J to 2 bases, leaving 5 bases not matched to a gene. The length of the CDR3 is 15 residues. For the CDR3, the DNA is TGTGCCAGCAGCCCAGACAGGGGGACCTACAATGAGCAGTTCTTC. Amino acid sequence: CASSPDRGTYNEQFF.

The DNA of the CDR3 is TGTGCCAGCAGTTACGAGGGGGCTGGAGAGCAGTACTTC. It translates to CASSYEGAGEQYF. The V and J genes are TRBV6-5 and TRBJ2-7, with TRBD1 matching 7 bases. Germline V gene lookup returns CDR1 MNHEY and CDR2 SVGAGI. Trimming took 2 bases from V and 7 from J; bases not matched to a gene: 5. The CDR3 is made up of 13 amino acids.

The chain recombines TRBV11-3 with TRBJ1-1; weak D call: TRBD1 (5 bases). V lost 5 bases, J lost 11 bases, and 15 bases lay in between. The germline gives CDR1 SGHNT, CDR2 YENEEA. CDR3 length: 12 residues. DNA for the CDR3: TGTGCCAGCAGCCAAGGTCAAGGGGTGGCTTTCTTT. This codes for CASSQGQGVAFF.

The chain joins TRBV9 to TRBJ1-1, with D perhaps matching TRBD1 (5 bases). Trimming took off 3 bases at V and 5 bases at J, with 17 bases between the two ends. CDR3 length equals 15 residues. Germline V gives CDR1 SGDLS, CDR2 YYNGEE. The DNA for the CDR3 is TGTGCCAGCAGCGGGCCGGGGGGGGGTGGAACTGAAGCTTTCTTT. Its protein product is CASSGPGGGGTEAFF.

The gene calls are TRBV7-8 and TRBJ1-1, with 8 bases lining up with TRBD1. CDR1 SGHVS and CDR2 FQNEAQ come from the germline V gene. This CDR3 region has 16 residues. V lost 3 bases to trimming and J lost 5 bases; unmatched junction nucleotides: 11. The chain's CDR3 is CASSFLQQGARTEAFF. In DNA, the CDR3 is TGTGCCAGCAGCTTTTTACAGCAGGGGGCAAGGACTGAAGCTTTCTTT.

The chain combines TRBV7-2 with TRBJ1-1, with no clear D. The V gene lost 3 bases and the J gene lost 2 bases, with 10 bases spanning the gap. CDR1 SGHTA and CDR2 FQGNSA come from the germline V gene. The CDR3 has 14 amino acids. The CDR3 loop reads CASSFSGTNTEAFF. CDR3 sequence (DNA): TGTGCCAGCAGCTTCTCCGGTACTAACACTGAAGCTTTCTTT.

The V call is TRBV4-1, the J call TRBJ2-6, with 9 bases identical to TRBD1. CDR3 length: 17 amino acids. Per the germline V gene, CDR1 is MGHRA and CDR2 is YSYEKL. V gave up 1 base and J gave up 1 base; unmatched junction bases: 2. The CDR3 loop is CASSQGTGESGANVLTF. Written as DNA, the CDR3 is TGCGCCAGCAGCCAAGGGACAGGGGAGTCTGGGGCCAACGTCCTGACTTTC.

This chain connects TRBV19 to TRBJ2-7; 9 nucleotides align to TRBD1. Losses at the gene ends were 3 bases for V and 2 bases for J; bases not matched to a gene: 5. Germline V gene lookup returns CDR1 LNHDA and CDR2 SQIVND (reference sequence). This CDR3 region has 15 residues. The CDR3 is CASSIRTGAAYEQYF. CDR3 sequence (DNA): TGTGCCAGTAGTATCAGGACAGGGGCGGCCTACGAGCAGTACTTC.